The 7 T cell receptor beta chains reported below all come from one sample, sequenced in a study of blood T cell repertoires in COVID-19. Data came from immunoSEQ multiplex PCR; TCRdb stores just in-frame clones and leaves some out. The sample contains around 150,000 clones, approximately 80% of which appear only once. Source material: PBMCs or T cells enriched from blood (not recorded which). The receptor source for this set is a woman in her fifties or sixties who had recovered from COVID-19.

This clone was seen just once. This rearrangement joins TRBV19 to TRBJ2-3; D is perhaps TRBD1 (5 bases). The length of the CDR3 is 13 residues. The germline gives CDR1 LNHDA, CDR2 SQIVND (reference sequence). The germline V and J ends were trimmed by 4 bases and 6 bases, with 11 bases remaining between them. The CDR3 protein is CASSTGFDDTQYF. The CDR3 coding sequence is TGTGCCAGTAGTACAGGGTTCGATGATACGCAGTATTTT. The full variable domain, rest sourced from reference TRBV19 and TRBJ2-3, is DGGITQSPKYLFRKEGQNVTLSCEQNLNHDAMYWYRQDPGQGLRLIYYSQIVNDFQKGDIAEGYSVSREKKESFPLTVTSAQKNPTAFYLCASSTGFDDTQYFGPGTRLTVL.

V usage is TRBV19 and J usage is TRBJ1-1; D ambiguous. The germline gives CDR1 LNHDA, CDR2 SQIVND (reference sequence). The ends were cut back, 7 bases at V and 1 base at J, with 10 bases in the middle. This CDR3 contains 13 residues. CDR3 residues: CASTGLPNTEAFF. CDR3 coding DNA: TGTGCCAGTACAGGACTGCCGAACACTGAAGCTTTCTTT.

J is TRBJ2-7 and V is TRBV1; TRBD2, the D gene given by the table, was not confirmed from the DNA. TRBV1 is recorded as a pseudogene. CDR3 size: 15 residues. The CDR3 DNA reads as TGCACCAGCAGCCAAGAAGGGACTAGCCCCCTCGAGCAGTACTTC. This translates into CTSSQEGTSPLEQYF.

This clone occurred a few times. The CDR3, as DNA: TGTGCCAGCAGCTTAGAAAGGGGGCCGGGGCAGCCCCAGCATTTT. This codes for CASSLERGPGQPQHF. This chain joins TRBV11-2 and TRBJ1-5, with TRBD1 identical over 7 bases. There are 15 residues in the CDR3. CDR1 and CDR2 from the germline V gene are SGHAT and FQNNGV. Germline trimming cut 0 bases from V and 7 bases from J; bases unmatched to any gene: 6.

The chain carries TRBV19 and TRBJ1-6; tentative D call: TRBD1 (5 bases). With 10 bases removed from V and 7 bases from J, the gap between germline ends came to 14 bases. Germline CDR1 reads LNHDA; CDR2 reads SQIVND (reference sequence). The CDR3 covers 13 residues. The CDR3 region is CATSQGGNSPLHF. The CDR3, as DNA: TGTGCCACTTCCCAGGGCGGAAATTCACCCCTCCACTTT.

This clone was picked up a small number of times. The genes are TRBV2 and TRBJ1-1; a possible D gene is TRBD1 (6 bases). Germline V CDR1 and CDR2: SNHLY, FYNNEI. CDR3 size: 14 residues. The V end was cut by 6 bases, the J end by 0 bases, with 11 bases between. The CDR3, as DNA: TGTGCCAGCAGGAGAGACAGGATGAACACTGAAGCTTTCTTT. Its translation: CASRRDRMNTEAFF.

V is TRBV19 and J is TRBJ2-3; a possible D gene is TRBD1 (6 bases). The CDR3 totals 15 residues. Trimming stripped 6 bases from V and 4 bases from J, with 17 bases between. CDR1 is LNHDA, CDR2 SQIVND, per germline (reference sequence). This chain's CDR3 is CASSPAQGFSDTQYF. The CDR3 DNA is TGTGCCAGTAGCCCCGCACAGGGTTTTTCAGATACGCAGTATTTT.